This T cell receptor beta chain was sequenced in a study of blood T cell repertoires in COVID-19. The length of the CDR3 is 14 residues. Trimming removed 6 bases from V and 4 bases from J, with 15 bases in between. Per the germline V gene, CDR1 is SNHLY and CDR2 is FYNNEI. Original handling: Estimated nucleated cell counts came from reference gene primer amplification. Assay: immunoSEQ multiplex PCR; the TCRdb copy retains only in-frame clones and omits some. V, J and clone size reflect that table, while D and trimming were determined from the DNA. In the table there are 270,000 or so clones, under 90% of which are singletons.

The genes are TRBV2 and TRBJ1-2; D ambiguous. Source material: peripheral blood. This sequence was found in a woman between 50 and 59 years old who had recovered from COVID-19. CDR3 sequence reads: CASRTTGGGYGYTF. The CDR3 DNA reads as TGTGCCAGCAGAACTACCGGAGGAGGCTATGGCTACACCTTC.